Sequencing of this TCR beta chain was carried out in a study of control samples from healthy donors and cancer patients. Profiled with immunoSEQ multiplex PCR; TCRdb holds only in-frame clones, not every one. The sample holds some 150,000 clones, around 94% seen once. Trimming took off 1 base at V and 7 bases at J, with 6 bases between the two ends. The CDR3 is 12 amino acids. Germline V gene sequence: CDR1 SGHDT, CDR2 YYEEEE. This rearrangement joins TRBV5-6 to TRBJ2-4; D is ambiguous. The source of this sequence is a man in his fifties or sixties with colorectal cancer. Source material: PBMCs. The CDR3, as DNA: TGTGCCAGCAGCTTGCAAGGGAACATTCAGTACTTC. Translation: CASSLQGNIQYF. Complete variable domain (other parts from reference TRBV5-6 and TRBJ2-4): DAGVTQSPTHLIKTRGQQVTLRCSPKSGHDTVSWYQQALGQGPQFIFQYYEEEERQRGNFPDRFSGHQFPNYSSELNVNALLLGDSALYLCASSLQGNIQYFGAGTRLSVL.